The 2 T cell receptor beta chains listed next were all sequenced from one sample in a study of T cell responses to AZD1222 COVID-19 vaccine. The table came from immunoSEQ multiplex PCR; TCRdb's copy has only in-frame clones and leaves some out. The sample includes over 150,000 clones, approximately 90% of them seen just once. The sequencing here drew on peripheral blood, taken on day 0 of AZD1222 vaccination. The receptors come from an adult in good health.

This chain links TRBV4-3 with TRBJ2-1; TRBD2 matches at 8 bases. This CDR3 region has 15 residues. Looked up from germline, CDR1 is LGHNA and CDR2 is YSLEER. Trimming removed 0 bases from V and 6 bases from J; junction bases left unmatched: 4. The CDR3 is CASSQERSGGNEQFF. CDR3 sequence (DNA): TGCGCCAGCAGCCAAGAGCGGAGCGGGGGCAATGAGCAGTTCTTC.

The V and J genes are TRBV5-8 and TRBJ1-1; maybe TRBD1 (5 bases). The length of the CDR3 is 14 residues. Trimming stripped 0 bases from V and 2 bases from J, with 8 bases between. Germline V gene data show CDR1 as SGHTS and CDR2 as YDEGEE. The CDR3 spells CASSLGRGNTEAFF. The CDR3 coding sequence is TGTGCCAGCAGCTTGGGACGGGGCAACACTGAAGCTTTCTTT.